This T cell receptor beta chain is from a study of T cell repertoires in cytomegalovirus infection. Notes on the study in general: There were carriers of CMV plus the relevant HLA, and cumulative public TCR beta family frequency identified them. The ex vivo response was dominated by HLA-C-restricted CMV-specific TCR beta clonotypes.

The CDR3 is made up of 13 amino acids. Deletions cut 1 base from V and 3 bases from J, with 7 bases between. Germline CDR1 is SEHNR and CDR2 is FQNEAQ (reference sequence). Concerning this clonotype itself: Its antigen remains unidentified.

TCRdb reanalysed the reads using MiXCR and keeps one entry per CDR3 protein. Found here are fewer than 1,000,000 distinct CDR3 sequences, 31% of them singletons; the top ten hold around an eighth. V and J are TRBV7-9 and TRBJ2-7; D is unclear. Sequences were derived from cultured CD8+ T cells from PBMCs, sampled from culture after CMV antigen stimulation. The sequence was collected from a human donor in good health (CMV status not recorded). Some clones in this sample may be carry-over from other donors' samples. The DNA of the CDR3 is TGTGCCAGCAGCTTAGGGGCTTACTACGAGCAGTACGTC. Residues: CASSLGAYYEQYV.